The 7 T cell receptor beta chains below all came from one sample that was sequenced in a study of blood T cell repertoires in COVID-19. The protocol was immunoSEQ multiplex PCR, while the TCRdb copy is restricted to in-frame clones and leaves out a portion. The sample consists of over 200,000 clones, around 85% of them appearing once. Sequences were obtained from peripheral blood. These receptors were taken from a human donor in a cohort sampled during active COVID-19.

V usage is TRBV10-3 and J usage is TRBJ2-7; TRBD1 agrees at 12 bases. CDR3 length: 15 amino acids. Per the germline V gene, CDR1 is ENHRY and CDR2 is SYGVKD. V gave up 3 bases and J gave up 4 bases; unmatched junction bases: 4. This CDR3 is CAISEPGQGAYEQYF. CDR3 nucleotides: TGTGCCATCAGTGAACCGGGACAGGGGGCGTACGAGCAGTACTTC.

This clone was seen a single time. The V gene is TRBV6-1, the J gene TRBJ1-5, with TRBD1 identical over 8 bases. The length of the CDR3 is 19 residues. V was pared by 2 bases and J by 0 bases, with 12 bases of the junction left unmatched. Germline V gene lookup returns CDR1 MNHNS and CDR2 SASEGT. This CDR3 reads CASSEKKDREYDSNQPQHF. In nucleotides, the CDR3 is TGTGCCAGCAGTGAAAAAAAGGACAGGGAGTATGATAGCAATCAGCCCCAGCATTTT.

The V and J genes are TRBV5-1 and TRBJ2-7; 9 nucleotides align to TRBD2. The ends lost 0 bases at V and 3 bases at J; junction bases unmatched: 10. CDR3 length: 17 amino acids. Germline CDR1 reads SGHRS; CDR2 reads YFSETQ. CDR3 bases: TGCGCCAGCAGCTTGGCCACTAGCGGGCTGAGGGACTACGAGCAGTACTTC. Its protein product is CASSLATSGLRDYEQYF.

This sequence joins TRBV4-1 and TRBJ2-7; a possible D gene is TRBD2 (5 bases). The CDR3 is 16 residues long. Germline loops: CDR1 MGHRA, CDR2 YSYEKL. V shed 1 base and J shed 4 bases, with 17 bases lying between them. The CDR3 loop reads CASSQVFAVGDYEQYF. CDR3 nucleotides: TGCGCCAGCAGCCAAGTATTCGCAGTCGGGGATTACGAGCAGTACTTC.

The chain combines TRBV14 with TRBJ1-5; tentatively, D is TRBD1 (6 bases). Trimming stripped 5 bases from V and 4 bases from J, with 18 bases between. CDR3 size: 16 residues. CDR1 and CDR2 (germline): SGHDN, FVKESK. CDR3 sequence: CASSAGGGSWNQPQHF. Written as DNA, the CDR3 is TGTGCCAGCAGCGCCGGGGGGGGCTCTTGGAATCAGCCCCAGCATTTT.

V usage is TRBV24-1 and J usage is TRBJ2-2; D perhaps matches TRBD2 (5 bases). CDR3 length: 17 amino acids. Germline CDR1 and CDR2: KGHDR and SFDVKD. With 4 bases removed from V and 1 base from J, the gap between germline ends came to 15 bases. CDR3 region: CATSEIPPAGNTGELFF. CDR3 bases: TGTGCCACCAGTGAGATACCCCCGGCGGGGAACACCGGGGAGCTGTTTTTT.

The chain links TRBV5-6 to TRBJ2-7, with 7 bases lining up with TRBD1. Germline V gene data show CDR1 as SGHDT and CDR2 as YYEEEE. CDR3 length: 15 amino acids. The junction had 9 bases not matched to a gene; V was cut back by 4 bases and J by 2 bases. Here the CDR3 reads CASSLLRQGPYEQYF. Written as DNA, the CDR3 is TGTGCCAGCAGCCTCCTAAGACAGGGTCCCTACGAGCAGTACTTC. Together with reference TRBV5-6 and TRBJ2-7, the CDR3 gives the full variable domain: DAGVTQSPTHLIKTRGQQVTLRCSPKSGHDTVSWYQQALGQGPQFIFQYYEEEERQRGNFPDRFSGHQFPNYSSELNVNALLLGDSALYLCASSLLRQGPYEQYFGPGTRLTVT.